This entry is about one T cell receptor beta chain. Its antigen remains unknown. This sample was taken from a study of T cells in localized non-small cell lung cancer. Assay used: immunoSEQ multiplex PCR; TCRdb lists only in-frame clones, some missing. The sample has about 52,000 clones; about nine tenths are singletons. This CDR3 has 13 residues. V was cut by 6 bases and J by 1 base, with 9 bases left in between. From germline, CDR1 is MNHNY and CDR2 SVGAGI (reference sequence). Whole-study findings and limits: Uninvolved adjacent lung, not tumor, had the highest T cell clonality. Increased T cell density in blood showed an association with longer overall survival. Turning up in adjacent lung were a median 57 of the top 100 tumor clones. It remains possible that heterogeneity exists, since only one tumor region was sequenced.

The sample here was peripheral blood, taken before any cancer treatment. This TCR was recovered from a male donor at least 60 years old with stage III squamous cell lung carcinoma. This chain uses TRBV6-6 with TRBJ1-1; D unclear. CDR3 protein: CASRVKGNTEAFF. The DNA of the CDR3 is TGTGCCAGCAGGGTAAAGGGGAACACTGAAGCTTTCTTT.